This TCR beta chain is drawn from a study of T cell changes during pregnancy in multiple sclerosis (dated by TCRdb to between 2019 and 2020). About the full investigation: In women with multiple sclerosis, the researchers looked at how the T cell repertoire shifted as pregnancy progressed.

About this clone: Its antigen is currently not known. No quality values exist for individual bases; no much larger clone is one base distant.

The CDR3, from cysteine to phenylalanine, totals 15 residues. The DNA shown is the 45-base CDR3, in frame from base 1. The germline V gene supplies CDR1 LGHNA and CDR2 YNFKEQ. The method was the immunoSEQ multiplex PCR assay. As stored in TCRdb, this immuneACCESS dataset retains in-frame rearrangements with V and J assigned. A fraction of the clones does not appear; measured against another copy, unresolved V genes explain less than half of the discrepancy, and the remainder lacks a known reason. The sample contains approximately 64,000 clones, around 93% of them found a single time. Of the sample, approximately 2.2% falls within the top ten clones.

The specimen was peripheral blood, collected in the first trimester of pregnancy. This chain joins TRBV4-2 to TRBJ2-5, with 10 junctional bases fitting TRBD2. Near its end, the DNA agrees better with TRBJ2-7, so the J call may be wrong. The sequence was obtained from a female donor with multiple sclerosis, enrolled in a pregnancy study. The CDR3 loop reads CASSQALAGVYEQYF. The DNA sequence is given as TGTGCCAGCAGCCAAGCCCTAGCGGGAGTCTACGAGCAGTACTTC.